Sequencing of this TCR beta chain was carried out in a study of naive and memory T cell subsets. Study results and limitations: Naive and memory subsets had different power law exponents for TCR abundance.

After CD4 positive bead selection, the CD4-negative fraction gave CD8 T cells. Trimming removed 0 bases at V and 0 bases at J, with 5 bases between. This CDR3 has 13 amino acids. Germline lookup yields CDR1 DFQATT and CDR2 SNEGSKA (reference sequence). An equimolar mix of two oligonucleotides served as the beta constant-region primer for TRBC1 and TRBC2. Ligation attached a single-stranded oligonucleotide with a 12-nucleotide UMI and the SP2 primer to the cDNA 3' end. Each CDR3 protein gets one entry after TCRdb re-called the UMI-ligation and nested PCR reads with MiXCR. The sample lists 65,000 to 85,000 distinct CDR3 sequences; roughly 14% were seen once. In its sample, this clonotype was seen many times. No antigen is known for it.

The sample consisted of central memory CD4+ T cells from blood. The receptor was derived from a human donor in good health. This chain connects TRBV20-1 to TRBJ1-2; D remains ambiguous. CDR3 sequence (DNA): TGCAGTGCTAGAGATCTGCCTAACTATGGCTACACCTTC. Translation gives CSARDLPNYGYTF.